This T cell receptor (beta chain) appears in the sequencing data of a study of neurological immune-mediated disorders. Study-wide context: There were around 35 multiple sclerosis patients. Of these, approximately 30 had relapsing-remitting MS and 3 had secondary progressive MS.

Each TCR transcript was tagged with a 10-nucleotide random UMI during 5'RACE. From 15-18 subjects, each sequencing run yielded over 190 million TCR-beta sequences. Using its own MiXCR run on the 5' RACE reads, TCRdb lists one record per CDR3 protein. The sample consists of 80,000 to 100,000 distinct CDR3 sequences, around 6% of them appearing once. V was cut by 0 bases and J by 6 bases, with 12 bases left in between. The CDR3 covers 14 residues. CDR1 and CDR2 from the germline V gene are SGHRS and YFSETQ. The study's findings and limits: Patients with HTLV-1-associated myelopathy showed the most TCR clonal expansion. Those with multiple sclerosis showed the least, falling below healthy controls.

Specified time point: longitudinal time-point 2. At least ten counts were recorded for this clonotype. As yet, its antigen is unknown. The clonotype was recovered from a woman in her sixties with multiple sclerosis. Source material: PBMCs. The chain uses TRBV5-1 and TRBJ1-2, with D maybe TRBD1 (5 bases). The CDR3 bases are TGCGCCAGCAGCTTGGACCCAGGGCTGGATGGCTACACCTTC. The encoded protein is CASSLDPGLDGYTF.